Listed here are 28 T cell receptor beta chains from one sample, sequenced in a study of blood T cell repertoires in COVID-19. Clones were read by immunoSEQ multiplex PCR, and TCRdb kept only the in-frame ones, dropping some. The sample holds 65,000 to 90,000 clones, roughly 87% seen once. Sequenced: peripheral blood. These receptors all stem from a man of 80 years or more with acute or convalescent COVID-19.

The CDR3 loop is CASSSTSGRAEEQFF. The CDR3 DNA reads as TGTGCCAGCAGCTCCACTAGCGGGAGGGCGGAGGAGCAGTTCTTC. The chain couples TRBV11-3 to TRBJ2-1; 13 nucleotides line up with TRBD2. The CDR3 runs 15 residues. With 4 bases clipped from V and 10 bases from J, the junction kept 7 bases outside the gene matches. Germline loops: CDR1 SGHNT, CDR2 YENEEA.

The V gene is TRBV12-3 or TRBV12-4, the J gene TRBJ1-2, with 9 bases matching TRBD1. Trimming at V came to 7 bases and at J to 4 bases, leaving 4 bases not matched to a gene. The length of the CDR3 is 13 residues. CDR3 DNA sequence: TGTGCCAGCACCCGGGACAGGGTCTATGGCTACACCTTC. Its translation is CASTRDRVYGYTF.

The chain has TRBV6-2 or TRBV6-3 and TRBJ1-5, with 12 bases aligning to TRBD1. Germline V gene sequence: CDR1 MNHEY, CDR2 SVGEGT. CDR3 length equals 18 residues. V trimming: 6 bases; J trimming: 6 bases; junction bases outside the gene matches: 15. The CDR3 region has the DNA TGTGCCAGCAGCTATCTAATTTCCGGGACAGGGGGCCGTCAGCCCCAGCATTTT. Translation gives CASSYLISGTGGRQPQHF.

The CDR3 region is CASSQAPRSGGSYEQYF. The CDR3 nucleotides read TGCGCCAGCAGCCAAGCCCCAAGGAGCGGGGGGTCCTACGAGCAGTACTTC. V is TRBV4-1 and J is TRBJ2-7, with 9 bases fitting TRBD2. The V gene's germline CDR1 is MGHRA and CDR2 YSYEKL. The J segment lost 1 base and the V segment lost 1 base, leaving 8 bases of the junction unmatched. The CDR3 has 17 amino acids.

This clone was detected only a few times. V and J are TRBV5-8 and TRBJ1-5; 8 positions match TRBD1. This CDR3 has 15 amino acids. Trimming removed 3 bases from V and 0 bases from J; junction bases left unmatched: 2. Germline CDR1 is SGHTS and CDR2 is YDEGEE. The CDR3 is CASSYTGGSNQPQHF. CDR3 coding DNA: TGTGCCAGCAGCTATACAGGGGGTAGCAATCAGCCCCAGCATTTT.

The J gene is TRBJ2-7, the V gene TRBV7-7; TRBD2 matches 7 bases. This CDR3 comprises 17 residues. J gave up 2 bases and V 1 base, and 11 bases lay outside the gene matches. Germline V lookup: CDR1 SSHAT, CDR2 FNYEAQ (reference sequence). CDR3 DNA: TGTGCCAGCAGCTTAGAAAGGGTGGGAGGGGCCACCTACGAGCAGTACTTC. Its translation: CASSLERVGGATYEQYF.

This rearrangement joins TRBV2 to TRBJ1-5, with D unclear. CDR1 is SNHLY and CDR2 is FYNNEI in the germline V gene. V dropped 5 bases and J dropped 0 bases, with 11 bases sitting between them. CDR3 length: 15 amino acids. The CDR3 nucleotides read TGTGCCAGCAGTCTCGGGAGGAATAGCAATCAGCCCCAGCATTTT. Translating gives CASSLGRNSNQPQHF.

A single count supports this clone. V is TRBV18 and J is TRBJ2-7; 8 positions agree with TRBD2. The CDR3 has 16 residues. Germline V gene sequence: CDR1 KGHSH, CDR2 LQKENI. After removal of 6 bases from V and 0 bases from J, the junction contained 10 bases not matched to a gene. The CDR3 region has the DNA TGTGCCAGCTCCCCCTTAGCGGGGACCTCCTCCTACGAGCAGTACTTC. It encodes CASSPLAGTSSYEQYF.

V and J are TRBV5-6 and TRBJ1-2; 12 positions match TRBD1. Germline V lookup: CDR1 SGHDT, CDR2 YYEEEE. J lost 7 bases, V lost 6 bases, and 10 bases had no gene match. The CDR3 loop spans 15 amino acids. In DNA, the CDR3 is TGTGCCAGCACCCCGGGACAGGGGGCATCGATTGGCTACACCTTC. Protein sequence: CASTPGQGASIGYTF.

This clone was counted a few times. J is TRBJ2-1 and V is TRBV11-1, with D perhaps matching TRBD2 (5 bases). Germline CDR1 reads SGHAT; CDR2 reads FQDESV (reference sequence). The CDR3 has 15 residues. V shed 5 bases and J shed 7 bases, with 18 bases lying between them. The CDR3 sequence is CASSPTLAARNEQFF. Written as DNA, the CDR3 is TGTGCCAGCAGCCCAACCCTAGCAGCGAGGAATGAGCAGTTCTTC. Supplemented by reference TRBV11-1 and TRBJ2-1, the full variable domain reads EAEVAQSPRYKITEKSQAVAFWCDPISGHATLYWYRQILGQGPELLVQFQDESVVDDSQLPKDRFSAERLKGVDSTLKIQPAELGDSAMYLCASSPTLAARNEQFFGPGTRLTVL.

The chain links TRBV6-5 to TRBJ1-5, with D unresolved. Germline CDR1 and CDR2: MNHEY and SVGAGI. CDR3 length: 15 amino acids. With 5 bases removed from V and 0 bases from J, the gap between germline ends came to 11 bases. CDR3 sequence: CASSITQYSNQPQHF. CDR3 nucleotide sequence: TGTGCCAGCAGTATCACACAGTATAGCAATCAGCCCCAGCATTTT.

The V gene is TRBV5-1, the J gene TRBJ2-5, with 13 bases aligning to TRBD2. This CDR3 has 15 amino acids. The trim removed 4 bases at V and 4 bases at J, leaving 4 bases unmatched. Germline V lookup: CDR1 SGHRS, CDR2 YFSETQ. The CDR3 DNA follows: TGCGCCAGCAGCCTGGGACTAGCGGGACCAGAGACCCAGTACTTC. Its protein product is CASSLGLAGPETQYF.

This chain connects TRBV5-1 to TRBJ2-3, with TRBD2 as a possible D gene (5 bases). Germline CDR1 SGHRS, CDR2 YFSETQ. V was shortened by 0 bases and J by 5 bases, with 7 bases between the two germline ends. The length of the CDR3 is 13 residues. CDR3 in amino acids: CASSLVSGDTQYF. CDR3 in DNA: TGCGCCAGCAGCTTGGTCAGCGGAGATACGCAGTATTTT.

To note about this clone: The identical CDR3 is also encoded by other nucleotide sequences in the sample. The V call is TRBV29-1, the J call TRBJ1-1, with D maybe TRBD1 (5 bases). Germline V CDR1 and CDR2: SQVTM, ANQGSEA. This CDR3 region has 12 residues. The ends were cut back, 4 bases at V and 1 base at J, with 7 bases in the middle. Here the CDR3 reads CSVGQTNTEAFF. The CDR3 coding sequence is TGCAGCGTTGGACAGACGAACACTGAAGCTTTCTTT.

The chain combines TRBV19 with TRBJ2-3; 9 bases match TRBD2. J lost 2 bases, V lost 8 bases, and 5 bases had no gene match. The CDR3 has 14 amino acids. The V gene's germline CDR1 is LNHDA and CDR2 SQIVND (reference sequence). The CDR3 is CASESGGITDTQYF. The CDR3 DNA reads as TGTGCCAGTGAGAGCGGGGGGATCACAGATACGCAGTATTTT.

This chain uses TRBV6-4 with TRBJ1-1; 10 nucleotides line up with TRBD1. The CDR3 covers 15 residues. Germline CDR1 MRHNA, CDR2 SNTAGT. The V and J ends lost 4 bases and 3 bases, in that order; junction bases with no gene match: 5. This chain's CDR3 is CASSVSGTGDTEAFF. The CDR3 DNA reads TGTGCCAGCAGTGTCTCTGGGACAGGGGACACTGAAGCTTTCTTT.

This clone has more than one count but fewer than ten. The CDR3 spells CSAKNTGELFF. The CDR3 region has the DNA TGCAGCGCTAAGAACACCGGGGAGCTGTTTTTT. The rearrangement links TRBV29-1 to TRBJ2-2; D gene uncertain. Trimming took 7 bases from V and 1 from J, leaving 4 bases between them. Per the germline V gene, CDR1 is SQVTM and CDR2 is ANQGSEA. The CDR3 runs to 11 residues.

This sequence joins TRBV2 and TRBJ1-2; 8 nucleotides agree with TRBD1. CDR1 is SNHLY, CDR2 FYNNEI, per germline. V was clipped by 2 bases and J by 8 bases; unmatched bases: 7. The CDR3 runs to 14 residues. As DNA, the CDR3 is TGTGCCAGCAGTGAAAGTTTGACAGGGGACGGCTACACCTTC. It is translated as CASSESLTGDGYTF.

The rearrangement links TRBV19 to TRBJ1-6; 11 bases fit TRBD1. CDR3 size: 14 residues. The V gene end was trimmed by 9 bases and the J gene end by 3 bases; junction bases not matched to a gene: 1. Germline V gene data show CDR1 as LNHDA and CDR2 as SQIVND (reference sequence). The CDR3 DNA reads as TGTGCCAGCGGGACAGGGGGCTATAATTCACCCCTCCACTTT. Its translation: CASGTGGYNSPLHF. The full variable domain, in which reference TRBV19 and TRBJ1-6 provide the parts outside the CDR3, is DGGITQSPKYLFRKEGQNVTLSCEQNLNHDAMYWYRQDPGQGLRLIYYSQIVNDFQKGDIAEGYSVSREKKESFPLTVTSAQKNPTAFYLCASGTGGYNSPLHFGNGTRLTVT.

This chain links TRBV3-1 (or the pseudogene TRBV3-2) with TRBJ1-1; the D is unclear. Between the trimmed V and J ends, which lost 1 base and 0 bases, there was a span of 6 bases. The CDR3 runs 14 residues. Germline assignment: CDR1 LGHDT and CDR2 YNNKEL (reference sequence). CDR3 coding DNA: TGTGCCAGCAGCCAAGGCAGAATGAACACTGAAGCTTTCTTT. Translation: CASSQGRMNTEAFF.

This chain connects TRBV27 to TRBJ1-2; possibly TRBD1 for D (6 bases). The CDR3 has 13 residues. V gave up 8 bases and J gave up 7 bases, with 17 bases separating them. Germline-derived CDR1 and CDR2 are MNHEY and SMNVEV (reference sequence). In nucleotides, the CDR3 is TGTGCCAGCTCTTTGAGAGGGGACACTGGCTACACCTTC. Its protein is CASSLRGDTGYTF.

The DNA of the CDR3 is TGTGCCAGCAGGGGACAGGACCAGAACACTGAAGCTTTCTTT. Its protein is CASRGQDQNTEAFF. The V call is TRBV6-5, the J call TRBJ1-1; 8 bases align to TRBD1. Per germline, CDR1 MNHEY and CDR2 SVGAGI. This CDR3 spans 14 amino acids. V lost 6 bases to trimming and J lost 1 base; unmatched junction nucleotides: 4.

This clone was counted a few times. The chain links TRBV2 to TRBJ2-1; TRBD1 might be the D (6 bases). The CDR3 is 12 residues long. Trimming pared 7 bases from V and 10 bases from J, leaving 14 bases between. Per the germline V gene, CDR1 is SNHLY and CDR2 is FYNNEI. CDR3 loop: CASNRDTEEQFF. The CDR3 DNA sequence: TGTGCCAGCAATCGGGACACCGAAGAGCAGTTCTTC.

CDR3 nucleotide sequence: TGTGCCATCAGCGACGGAGGAGGTTCCTACAATGAGCAGTTCTTC. This codes for CAISDGGGSYNEQFF. The chain joins TRBV10-3 to TRBJ2-1, with D possibly TRBD2 on 5 matching bases. CDR1 and CDR2 from the germline V gene are ENHRY and SYGVKD. The CDR3 sequence is 15 residues long. The V and J ends lost 6 bases and 1 base respectively, with 13 bases between them.

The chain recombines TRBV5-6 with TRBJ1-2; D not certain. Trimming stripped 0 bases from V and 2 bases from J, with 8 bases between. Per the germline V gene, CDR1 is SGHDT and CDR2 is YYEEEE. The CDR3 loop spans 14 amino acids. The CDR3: CASSLGRQNYGYTF. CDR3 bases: TGTGCCAGCAGCTTGGGCAGGCAGAACTATGGCTACACCTTC.

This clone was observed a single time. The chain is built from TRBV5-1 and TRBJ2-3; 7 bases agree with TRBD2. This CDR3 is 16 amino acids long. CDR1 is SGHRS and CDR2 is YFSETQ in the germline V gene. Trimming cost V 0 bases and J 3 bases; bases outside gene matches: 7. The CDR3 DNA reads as TGCGCCAGCAGCTTGGGGGGCGGGAGTCCGACAGATACGCAGTATTTT. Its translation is CASSLGGGSPTDTQYF.

CDR3 coding DNA: TGTGCCAGCAGCTTTTCGGCGGGAGTAGAGAGCAATGAGCAGTTCTTC. This codes for CASSFSAGVESNEQFF. The chain combines TRBV5-8 with TRBJ2-1; 7 positions match TRBD2. CDR1 is SGHTS and CDR2 is YDEGEE in the germline V gene. J lost 6 bases, V lost 2 bases, and 11 bases had no gene match. The CDR3 is 16 amino acids.

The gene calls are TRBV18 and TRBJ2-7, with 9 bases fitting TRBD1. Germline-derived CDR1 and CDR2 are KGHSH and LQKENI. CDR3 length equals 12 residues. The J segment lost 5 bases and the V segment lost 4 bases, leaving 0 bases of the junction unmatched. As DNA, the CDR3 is TGTGCCAGCTCACGGACAGGGGACGAGCAGTACTTC. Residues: CASSRTGDEQYF.